Many counts were recorded for the clone carrying this T cell receptor beta chain. What it recognizes is unknown. Treatment of any kind had been given to no patient before thyroid surgery. The length of the CDR3 is 15 residues. From germline, CDR1 is KGHSH and CDR2 LQKENI. Deletions cut 6 bases from V and 4 bases from J, with 18 bases between. Methods used by the authors: Clinicopathological groups supplied CDR3 differences that were used to build a distant-metastasis classifier for papillary thyroid cancer. TCRdb recomputed clones from the PCR reads via MiXCR. The V and J calls follow TCRdb's processing rather than the paper's. Altogether about 82,000 clones are present, about an eighth being singletons, with the ten largest covering 8.5% to 10%. The sample is drawn from a study of metastatic and nonmetastatic thyroid tumors. Study details: Repertoires from malignant and benign thyroid patients were compared across blood and tumor or nodule tissue. General study results and limits: Reportedly, malignant thyroid tumors had significantly higher TCR beta diversity than benign nodules, in blood and tumor.

V gene TRBV18 combines with J gene TRBJ1-1; no reliable D call. The material sequenced was tumor tissue. This clonotype was obtained from a female donor with papillary thyroid cancer or a benign thyroid nodule (not recorded which). Some clones in this sample may be carry-over from other donors' samples. Here the CDR3 reads CASSPPPSRGTEAFF. CDR3 coding DNA: TGTGCCAGCTCTCCCCCGCCGAGTCGGGGCACTGAAGCTTTCTTT.